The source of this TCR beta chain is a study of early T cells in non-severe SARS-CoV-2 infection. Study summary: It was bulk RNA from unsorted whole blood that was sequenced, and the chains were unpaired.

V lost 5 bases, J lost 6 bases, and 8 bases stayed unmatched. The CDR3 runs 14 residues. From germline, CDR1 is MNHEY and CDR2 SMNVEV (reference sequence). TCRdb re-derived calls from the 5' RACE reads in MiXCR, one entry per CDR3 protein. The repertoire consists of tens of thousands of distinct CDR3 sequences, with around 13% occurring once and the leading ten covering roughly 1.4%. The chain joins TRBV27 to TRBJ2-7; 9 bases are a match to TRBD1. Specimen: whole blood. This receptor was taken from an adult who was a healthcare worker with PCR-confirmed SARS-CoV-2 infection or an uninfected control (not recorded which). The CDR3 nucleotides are TGTGCCAGCAGTGAATACAGGGGGCTAAGCGAGCAGTACTTC. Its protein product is CASSEYRGLSEQYF.